What follows is one T cell receptor beta chain and its context. In the authors' workflow: By means of reference gene primer amplification, nucleated cell counts were estimated. Profiling relied on immunoSEQ multiplex PCR, and the TCRdb table lists in-frame clones only, not all of them. V, J and clone size are those of that table, while D and trimming were read from the DNA. Here the sample spans approximately 230,000 clones, nearly 90% being singletons. The CDR3 has 16 residues. The trim removed 5 bases at V and 2 bases at J, leaving 10 bases unmatched. Germline V gene data show CDR1 as MNHEY and CDR2 as SMNVEV (reference sequence). This specimen comes from a study of blood T cell repertoires in COVID-19. Study in general: Nucleic acid was either cDNA or gDNA, and it came from T cells, B-cell-depleted T cells, or PBMCs.

Sequenced material: peripheral blood. The sequence came from a woman aged 35 to 49 who had recovered from COVID-19. The chain has TRBV27 and TRBJ2-7; 9 nucleotides align to TRBD2. CDR3 sequence (DNA): TGTGCCAGCAGTGCAGGGGGAGCGGGAGGACCCTACGAGCAGTACTTC. As protein: CASSAGGAGGPYEQYF.